The TCR beta chain under discussion was sequenced for a study of CD8 T cells in Susac syndrome. Reverse transcription of roughly 0.5 to 1 ug RNA was carried out with random hexamers. Using its own MiXCR run on the immunoSEQ multiplex PCR reads, TCRdb lists one record per CDR3 protein. The sample has 100,000 or so distinct CDR3 sequences, about nine tenths seen once; the top ten hold 0.11% to 0.15%. There are 14 residues in the CDR3. Germline loops: CDR1 DFQATT, CDR2 SNEGSKA (reference sequence). The V gene end was trimmed by 0 bases and the J gene end by 5 bases; junction bases not matched to a gene: 3. Bulk CD8+ and CD4+ cells came from magnetic negative isolation; CD8+ TEMRA by FACS.

This TCR was recovered from a human donor in good health. The chain recombines TRBV20-1 with TRBJ2-2; TRBD2 agrees at 7 bases. The sequencing input was CD4+ T cells from PBMCs. Here the CDR3 DNA reads TGCAGTGCTAGAGAGCCAGCGGGAACCGGGGAGCTGTTTTTT. Its translation: CSAREPAGTGELFF.